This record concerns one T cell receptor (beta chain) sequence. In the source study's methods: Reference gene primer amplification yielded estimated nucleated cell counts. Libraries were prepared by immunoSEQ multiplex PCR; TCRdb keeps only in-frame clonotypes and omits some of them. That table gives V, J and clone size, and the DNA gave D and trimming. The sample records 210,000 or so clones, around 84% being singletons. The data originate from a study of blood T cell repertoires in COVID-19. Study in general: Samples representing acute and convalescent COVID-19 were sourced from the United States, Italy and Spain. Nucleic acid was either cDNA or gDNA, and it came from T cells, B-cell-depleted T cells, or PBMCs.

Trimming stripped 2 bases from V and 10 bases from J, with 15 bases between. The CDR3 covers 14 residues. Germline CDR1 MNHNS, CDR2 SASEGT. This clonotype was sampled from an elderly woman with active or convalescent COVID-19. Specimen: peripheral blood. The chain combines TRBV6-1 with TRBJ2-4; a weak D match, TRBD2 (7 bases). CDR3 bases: TGTGCCAGCAGTGAATGGGCAGGGGAGGGGATTCAGTACTTC. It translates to CASSEWAGEGIQYF.